Listed here is a single T cell receptor beta chain. The antigen remains unidentified. These data originate in a study of cytomegalovirus exposure and HLA in healthy donors. General observations from the study: Immune exposure information comprised only CMV serostatus.

PCR involved 60 Vbeta and 13 Jbeta primers. Using immunoSEQ multiplex PCR, the repertoire was profiled, and TCRdb retains in-frame clones only, with some absent. There are about 140,000 clones in the sample; almost 85% occur only once, and 3.2% lies in the top ten. The junction had 1 base not matched to a gene; V was cut back by 4 bases and J by 3 bases. Germline V CDR1 and CDR2: SEHNR, FQNEAQ (reference sequence). This CDR3 contains 14 residues. The chain carries TRBV7-9 and TRBJ2-2; 8 bases agree with TRBD1. The receptor comes from a man between 18 and 35 years old in good health and CMV-seropositive. Sample: PBMCs. CDR3 DNA: TGTGCCAGCAGCTCACAGGGGGACACCGGGGAGCTGTTTTTT. This translates into CASSSQGDTGELFF.